This T cell receptor beta chain derives from a study of blood T cell repertoires in COVID-19. Looking at the study overall: Sample material is recorded as cDNA or gDNA derived from T cells, B-cell-depleted T cells, or PBMCs.

Here immunoSEQ multiplex PCR was the method, and the copy in TCRdb shows in-frame clones only, minus some. The repertoire holds more than 95,000 clones, with around four fifths as singletons. The CDR3 totals 17 residues. V was pared by 6 bases and J by 6 bases, with 25 bases between. Germline CDR1 is MDHEN and CDR2 is SYDVKM. The chain recombines TRBV28 with TRBJ2-3; weak D call: TRBD1 (6 bases). What was sequenced was peripheral blood. The TCR was taken from a human donor in a cohort sampled during active COVID-19. CDR3 sequence: CASSGSSRDTVWDTQYF. Written as DNA, the CDR3 is TGTGCCAGCAGCGGATCAAGCCGGGACACGGTCTGGGATACGCAGTATTTT.